This TCR beta chain was found in a study of T cell responses to AZD1222 COVID-19 vaccine. Assay: immunoSEQ multiplex PCR; the TCRdb copy retains only in-frame clones and omits some. The sample lists about 76,000 clones; about 80% were seen once. The germline V gene has CDR1 SEHNR and CDR2 FQNEAQ (reference sequence). V lost 3 bases and J 0 bases, leaving 8 bases between the germline ends. The CDR3 is 14 residues long. Points from the study as a whole: When two AZD1222 doses had been given, Spike-specific TCR breadth and depth rose. Every sample of the repertoires postdated the peak T cell response.

Worth noting for this clone: Its antigen is not known.

The source was peripheral blood, collected 28 days after the second dose of the MenACWY control vaccine. The clonotype originates from an adult who received the MenACWY meningococcal vaccine as a control. V usage is TRBV7-9 and J usage is TRBJ1-1; unclear D gene. CDR3 protein: CASSFGGLNTEAFF. DNA for the CDR3: TGTGCCAGCAGCTTTGGAGGGCTGAACACTGAAGCTTTCTTT.